This is a list of T cell receptor beta chains from one sample in a study of shared clonotypes between healthy human individuals. Using immunoSEQ multiplex PCR, the repertoire was profiled, and TCRdb retains in-frame clones only, with some absent. The sample includes under 2,500,000 clones, approximately 94% of them seen just once. Sequences were obtained from naive CD4+ T cells sorted from blood. These receptors all stem from a man between 18 and 35 years old in good health. Both conserved end residues are part of each CDR3. The D gene is left open where the match is weak. Some rows have no size entry. The others give once, few or many, or a class for an expanded clone.

j_gene,d_gene,len,abundance,v_gene,CDR3aa,CDR3nt
TRBJ2-3,TRBD1,15,NA,TRBV30,CAWSVGGLDEDTQYF,TGTGCCTGGAGTGTAGGGGGCCTCGACGAGGATACGCAGTATTTT
TRBJ2-3,TRBD2,16,NA,TRBV5-1,CASSPGTSGSTDTQYF,TGCGCCAGCAGCCCCGGGACTAGCGGTAGCACAGATACGCAGTATTTT
TRBJ2-5,NA,14,NA,TRBV10-3,CAISRPGGGETQYF,TGTGCCATCAGTCGACCCGGAGGTGGGGAGACCCAGTACTTC
TRBJ1-2,NA,13,NA,TRBV6-6,CASSQGAYYGYTF,TGTGCCAGCAGTCAGGGTGCGTACTATGGCTACACCTTC
TRBJ1-4,TRBD1,14,NA,TRBV5-6,CASSLDRVREKLFF,TGTGCCAGCAGCCTGGACAGGGTAAGGGAAAAACTGTTTTTT
TRBJ1-1,NA,13,NA,TRBV6-5,CASSYAGVTEAFF,TGTGCCAGCAGTTACGCGGGGGTTACTGAAGCTTTCTTT
TRBJ2-3,TRBD1,15,NA,TRBV6-4,CASSVQGAGTDTQYF,TGTGCCAGCAGCGTTCAGGGGGCGGGCACAGATACGCAGTATTTT
TRBJ2-7,TRBD1,15,NA,TRBV4-1,CASSQDDRGAYEQYF,TGCGCCAGCAGCCAAGACGACAGGGGAGCCTACGAGCAGTACTTC
TRBJ1-2,NA,14,once,TRBV7-2,CASSLVGADYGYTF,TGTGCCAGCAGCTTAGTAGGCGCGGACTATGGCTACACCTTC
TRBJ1-4,NA,15,NA,TRBV7-9,CASSLAVATNEKLFF,TGTGCCAGCAGTTTAGCTGTAGCGACTAATGAAAAACTGTTTTTT
TRBJ2-2,NA,15,few,TRBV7-9,CASSPGQTNTGELFF,TGTGCCAGCAGCCCTGGGCAGACAAACACCGGGGAGCTGTTTTTT
TRBJ1-1,TRBD1,14,few,TRBV6-5,CASRSGTGDTEAFF,TGTGCCAGCAGGTCCGGGACAGGGGACACTGAAGCTTTCTTT